Following are 5 T cell receptor beta chains from one sample sequenced in a study of T cell repertoires in cytomegalovirus infection. These receptors have no identified antigens. In TCRdb, the reads were re-called with MiXCR into one record per CDR3 protein. The sample lists around 360,000 distinct CDR3 sequences, roughly 34% occurring once. This material consisted of cultured PBMCs, taken from culture after CMV antigen stimulation. All receptors come from a human donor in good health (CMV status not recorded). Some clones in this sample may be carry-over from other donors' samples.

The chain links TRBV6-1 to TRBJ1-2, with D perhaps matching TRBD1 (5 bases). CDR1 is MNHNS, CDR2 SASEGT, per germline. The CDR3 totals 13 residues. The V gene lost 5 bases and the J gene lost 6 bases, with 13 bases spanning the gap. CDR3 protein: CASSWTAGNGYTF. CDR3 DNA: TGTGCCAGCAGTTGGACGGCAGGGAATGGCTACACCTTC.

This rearrangement joins TRBV28 to TRBJ2-3; TRBD2 is a possible D gene (5 bases). Trimming cost V 11 bases and J 7 bases, with 16 bases left between them. Germline-derived CDR1 and CDR2 are MDHEN and SYDVKM. CDR3 length equals 12 residues. The CDR3 protein is CASQFPGNTQYF. The CDR3 DNA reads as TGTGCCTCTCAGTTCCCGGGGAATACGCAGTATTTT.

This clonotype was seen a few times. This chain links TRBV11-2 with TRBJ1-2, with 8 bases fitting TRBD1. Germline V gene lookup returns CDR1 SGHAT and CDR2 FQNNGV. CDR3 length: 12 amino acids. Losses at the gene ends were 5 bases for V and 4 bases for J; bases not matched to a gene: 0. CDR3 protein: CASSQGAYGYTF. The CDR3 DNA reads as TGTGCCAGCAGCCAGGGGGCCTATGGCTACACCTTC.

V usage is TRBV6-5 and J usage is TRBJ1-2, with 8 bases that match TRBD1. The germline V gene has CDR1 MNHEY and CDR2 SVGAGI. V lost 4 bases and J lost 3; bases outside the gene matches: 4. The CDR3 runs to 14 residues. The CDR3 DNA reads TGTGCCAGCAGTTCCAGGGGGCCGCACTATGGCTACACCTTC. It specifies CASSSRGPHYGYTF.

This clonotype has more than one count but fewer than ten. The rearrangement uses TRBV6-8 and TRBJ1-2; weak D call: TRBD1 (6 bases). CDR1 and CDR2 (germline): MNHGY, SAAAGT. CDR3 length: 17 amino acids. Trimming pared 1 base from V and 1 base from J, leaving 16 bases between. Written as DNA, the CDR3 is TGTGCCAGCAGTTACTACGACAGGACGCCGCTTAACTATGGCTACACCTTC. This sequence encodes CASSYYDRTPLNYGYTF.